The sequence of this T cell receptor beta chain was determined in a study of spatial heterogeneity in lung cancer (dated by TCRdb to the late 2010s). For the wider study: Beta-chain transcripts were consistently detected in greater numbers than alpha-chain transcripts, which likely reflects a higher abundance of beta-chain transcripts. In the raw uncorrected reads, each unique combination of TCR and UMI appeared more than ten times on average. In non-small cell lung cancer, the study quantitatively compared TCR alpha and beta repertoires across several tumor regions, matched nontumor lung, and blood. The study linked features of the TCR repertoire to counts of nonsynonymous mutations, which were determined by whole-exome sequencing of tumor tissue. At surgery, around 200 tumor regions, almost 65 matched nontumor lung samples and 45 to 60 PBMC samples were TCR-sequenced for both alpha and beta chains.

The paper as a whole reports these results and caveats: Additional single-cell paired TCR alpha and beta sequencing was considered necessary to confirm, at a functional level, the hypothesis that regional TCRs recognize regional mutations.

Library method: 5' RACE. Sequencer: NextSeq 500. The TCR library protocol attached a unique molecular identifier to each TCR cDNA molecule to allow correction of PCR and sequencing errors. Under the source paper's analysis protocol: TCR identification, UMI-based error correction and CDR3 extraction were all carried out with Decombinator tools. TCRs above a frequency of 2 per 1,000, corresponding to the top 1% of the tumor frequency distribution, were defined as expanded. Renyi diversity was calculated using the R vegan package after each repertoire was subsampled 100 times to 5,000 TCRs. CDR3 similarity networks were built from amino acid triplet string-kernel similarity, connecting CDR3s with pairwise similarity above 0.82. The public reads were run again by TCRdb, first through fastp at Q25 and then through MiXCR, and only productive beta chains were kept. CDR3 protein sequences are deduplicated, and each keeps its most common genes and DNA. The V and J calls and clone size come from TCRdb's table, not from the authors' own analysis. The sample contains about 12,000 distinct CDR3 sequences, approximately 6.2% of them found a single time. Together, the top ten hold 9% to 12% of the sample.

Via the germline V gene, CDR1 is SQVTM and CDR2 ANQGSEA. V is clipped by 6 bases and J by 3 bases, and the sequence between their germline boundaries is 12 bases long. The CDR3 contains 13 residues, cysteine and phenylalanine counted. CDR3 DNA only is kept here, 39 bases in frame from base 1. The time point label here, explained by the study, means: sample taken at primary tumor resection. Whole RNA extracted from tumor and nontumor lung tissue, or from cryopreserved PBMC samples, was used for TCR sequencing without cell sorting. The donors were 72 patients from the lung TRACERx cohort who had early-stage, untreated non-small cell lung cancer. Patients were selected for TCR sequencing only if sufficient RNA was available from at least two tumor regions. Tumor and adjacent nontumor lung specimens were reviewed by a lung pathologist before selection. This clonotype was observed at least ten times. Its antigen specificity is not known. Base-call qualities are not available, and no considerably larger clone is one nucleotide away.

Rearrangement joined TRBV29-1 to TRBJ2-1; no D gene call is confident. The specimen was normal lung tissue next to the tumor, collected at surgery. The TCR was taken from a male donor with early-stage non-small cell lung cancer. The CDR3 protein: CSVLYSDYNEQFF. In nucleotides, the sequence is TGCAGCGTCCTCTACTCGGACTACAATGAGCAGTTCTTC.